The TCR beta chain described here comes from a study of CD8 T cells in Susac syndrome. Per germline, CDR1 SEHNR and CDR2 FQNEAQ (reference sequence). CDR3 length: 11 residues. V lost 5 bases and J 4 bases, leaving 5 bases between the germline ends. This clonotype has only a few counts. It was with random hexamers that roughly 0.45 to 1 ug RNA was reverse transcribed. TCRdb itself ran the immunoSEQ multiplex PCR reads through MiXCR, one entry per CDR3 protein. The data contain approximately 120,000 distinct CDR3 sequences, 85% to 95% of them singletons. Sequenced: CD8+ T cells from PBMCs. The chain recombines TRBV7-9 with TRBJ1-1; D is unresolved. The sequence was obtained from a human donor with multiple sclerosis. CDR3 region: CASSPGTEAFF. In DNA, the CDR3 is TGTGCCAGCAGCCCGGGCACTGAAGCTTTCTTT.